Listed below are T cell receptor beta chains from one sample, sequenced in a study of metastatic and nonmetastatic thyroid tumors. Through MiXCR, TCRdb re-clonotyped the PCR reads. The sample has tens of thousands of clones, roughly 16% seen once; the top ten hold approximately 35%. The sequenced sample was blood. All receptors derive from a female donor with papillary thyroid cancer or a benign thyroid nodule (not recorded which). Some clones in this sample may be carry-over from other donors' samples. The CDR3 runs from the conserved cysteine through the conserved F or W. The D gene is left open where the match is weak. Expanded clones are given a class, and other clones once, few, many or no size at all.

NA,TRBJ2-3,many,TRBV27,TGTGCCAGCAGCGTCACTAAGGGGGCAGATACGCAGTATTTT,CASSVTKGADTQYF
NA,TRBJ2-4,many,TRBV6-1,TGTGCCAGCAGTGCAGGGGAGGTTGACATTCAGTACTTC,CASSAGEVDIQYF
NA,TRBJ2-5,many,TRBV6-4,TGTGCCAGCAGCCGACAGGTCGGAGAGACCCAGTACTTC,CASSRQVGETQYF
NA,TRBJ1-5,many,TRBV4-2,TGTGCCAGCAGCCAGGGGGCAAGTCAGCCCCAGCATTTT,CASSQGASQPQHF
TRBD1,TRBJ2-5,NA,TRBV6-4,TGTGCCAGCAAGCCGGGACAGGGGGCGTTTGAGACCCAGTACTTC,CASKPGQGAFETQYF
NA,TRBJ1-2,NA,TRBV20-1,TGCAGTGCTATAGTGGAGGAAAACTATGGCTACACCTTC,CSAIVEENYGYTF
NA,TRBJ1-5,many,TRBV6-4,TGTGCCAGCAGTGTCCCAACTCTAATACAGGGCCGAGCATATCAGCCCCAGCATTTT,CASSVPTLIQGRAYQPQHF
NA,TRBJ1-2,many,TRBV20-1,TGCAGTGCTAGAGGAACGGGACAAAGTTTTGGCTACACCTTC,CSARGTGQSFGYTF
NA,TRBJ2-7,NA,TRBV20-1,TGCAGTGCTCTGACTAGTCCCTCCCTGGAGCAGTACTTC,CSALTSPSLEQYF
NA,TRBJ1-6,many,TRBV10-3,TGTGCCATCAGTGATGGAAACAATAATTCACCCCTCCACTTT,CAISDGNNNSPLHF
NA,TRBJ1-3,many,TRBV7-2,TGTGCCAGCAGCCCGGGAGTAGGAAACACCATATATTTT,CASSPGVGNTIYF
TRBD2,TRBJ2-3,many,TRBV27,TGTGCCAGCAGTTTCTTAGCGGGAGGAGCAGATACGCAGTATTTT,CASSFLAGGADTQYF
TRBD1,TRBJ1-6,once,TRBV4-2,TGTGCCAGCAGCCAAGATTCGGGGGACAGTACTTCACCCCTCCACTTT,CASSQDSGDSTSPLHF
NA,TRBJ1-5,many,TRBV2,TGTGCCAGCAGCCCGGGGCCAGACAATCAGCCCCAGCATTTT,CASSPGPDNQPQHF
NA,TRBJ2-2,many,TRBV28,TGTGCCAGCAGTTTTTCGGGGCTCGGTCCCGGGGAGCTGTTTTTT,CASSFSGLGPGELFF
NA,TRBJ2-2,NA,TRBV14,TGTGCCAGCAGCCAAGATTGGCTGAACACCGGGGGGCTGTTTTTT,CASSQDWLNTGGLFF
TRBD1,TRBJ1-2,many,TRBV18,TGTGCCAGCTCACGAAATTCCGGGGACAGGGTTTTCGGCTACACCTTC,CASSRNSGDRVFGYTF
NA,TRBJ1-2,many,TRBV20-1,TGCAGTGCTAGCCTGACGGAGAACTATGGCTACACCTTC,CSASLTENYGYTF
NA,TRBJ1-1,many,TRBV12-3/TRBV12-4,TGTGCCAGCAGTTTAGGATCCGGGGCCAACACTGAAGCTTTCTTT,CASSLGSGANTEAFF
NA,TRBJ1-2,NA,TRBV9,TGTGCCAGCAGCGTAGATGGACAGCGTAACTATGGCTACACCTTC,CASSVDGQRNYGYTF
NA,TRBJ2-1,many,TRBV12-3/TRBV12-4,TGTGCCAGCAGTAGCGGACCCTACTACAATGAGCAGTTCTTC,CASSSGPYYNEQFF
NA,TRBJ2-4,many,TRBV5-6,TGTGCCAGCAGCTCCTCAAACAGGGACTGGGTAGCCAAAAACATTCAGTACTTC,CASSSSNRDWVAKNIQYF
NA,TRBJ2-6,many,TRBV9,TGTGCCAGCAGCCCCCTACAGGGTGCCGGATCTGGGGCCAACGTCCTGACTTTC,CASSPLQGAGSGANVLTF
NA,TRBJ2-3,many,TRBV28,TGTGCCAGCAGATCCTCGGCTACGCAGTATTTT,CASRSSATQYF
NA,TRBJ1-1,many,TRBV9,TGTGCCAGCAGCGTCGACAGGACGAACACTGAAGCTTTCTTT,CASSVDRTNTEAFF
NA,TRBJ2-5,many,TRBV20-1,TGCAGTGCTAGTAACCCCAAATTCAGCTGGACCCAGTACTTC,CSASNPKFSWTQYF
TRBD2,TRBJ2-1,many,TRBV20-1,TGCAGTGCACGAGTTCTAGCGGAAAATGAGCAGTTCTTC,CSARVLAENEQFF
NA,TRBJ2-7,many,TRBV6-1,TGTGCCAGCAGTGAAGCCACAGGGAGCTCCTACGAGCAGTACTTC,CASSEATGSSYEQYF
TRBD1,TRBJ2-7,many,TRBV27,TGTGCCAGCAGTTTAGTCCGGATCCGGGACAGCTCCTACGAGCAGTACTTC,CASSLVRIRDSSYEQYF
NA,TRBJ2-5,many,TRBV20-1,TGCAGTGCGAAACGGGCCTCAGGGGGAGGAGAGACCCAGTACTTC,CSAKRASGGGETQYF
TRBD2,TRBJ2-1,many,TRBV27,TGTGCCAGCAGTTTATCGCGGCCTGGACTAGCGGGAGTATTCAATGAGCAGTTCTTC,CASSLSRPGLAGVFNEQFF
NA,TRBJ2-1,many,TRBV5-1,TGCGCCAGCAGCTTGGGGGTCGTGGGGGAGATGGATGAGCAGTTCTTC,CASSLGVVGEMDEQFF
TRBD1,TRBJ2-5,many,TRBV24-1,TGTGCCACCAGTGAGTCAGGGACAGGGGGGATGGAGACCCAGTACTTC,CATSESGTGGMETQYF
TRBD1,TRBJ1-2,few,TRBV28,TGTGCCAGCAGATCCGGGACAGGGTATGGCTACACCTTC,CASRSGTGYGYTF
NA,TRBJ1-6,few,TRBV28,TGTGCCAGCGGAGTGACAGCCAACTATAATTCACCCCTCCACTTT,CASGVTANYNSPLHF
NA,TRBJ2-7,many,TRBV11-2,TGTGCCAGCAGCTTAGATGGACTATTGCGCGAGCAGTACTTC,CASSLDGLLREQYF
NA,TRBJ2-7,medium-sized,TRBV4-3,TGCGCCAGCAGCCCCTCGTTCGGAGGTGGCCACGAGCAGTACTTC,CASSPSFGGGHEQYF
NA,TRBJ2-3,many,TRBV30,TGTGCCTGGAGGAATTACGGACTTCTGACAGATACGCAGTATTTT,CAWRNYGLLTDTQYF
TRBD1,TRBJ1-2,many,TRBV6-1,TGTGCCAGCAGTGTAGGGGGCCGGGAAGGAGGCTACACCTTC,CASSVGGREGGYTF
NA,TRBJ2-1,many,TRBV6-2/TRBV6-3,TGTGCCAGCAGTTATGCGGGAAATGAGCAGTTCTTC,CASSYAGNEQFF
NA,TRBJ2-3,many,TRBV28,TGTGCCAGCAGTATAGGGGGGGTCTGGGGCACAGATACGCAGTATTTT,CASSIGGVWGTDTQYF
TRBD1,TRBJ1-6,many,TRBV5-4,TGTGCCAGCAGCTTTAGACAGGGCGAATCTTATAATTCACCCCTCCACTTT,CASSFRQGESYNSPLHF
NA,TRBJ1-4,many,TRBV11-3,TGTGCCAGCAGCTTCTCAGATGGCTTCGAAAAACTGTTTTTT,CASSFSDGFEKLFF
TRBD2,TRBJ2-5,NA,TRBV5-1,TGCGCCAGCAGCTTTGGTCTAGCGGGAGGGTATGGAGAGACCCTGTACTTC,CASSFGLAGGYGETLYF
TRBD2,TRBJ2-2,many,TRBV27,TGTGTCAGCAGTTATCTAGCGGGAGTGGTTGCCGGGGAGCTGTTTTTT,CVSSYLAGVVAGELFF
NA,TRBJ1-5,many,TRBV19,TGTGCCAGTAGTATAGTCGGACCTGGGGGTCAGCCCCAGCATTTT,CASSIVGPGGQPQHF
TRBD1,TRBJ2-1,many,TRBV10-3,TGTGCCATCCGAACAGGGGCAGGCTCCTACAATGAGCAGTTCTTC,CAIRTGAGSYNEQFF
NA,TRBJ2-2,many,TRBV2,TGTGCCAGCACTACGGGGGCGAACACCGGGGAGCTGTTTTTT,CASTTGANTGELFF
NA,TRBJ2-3,few,TRBV2,TGTGCCAGCAGGGAGTTGGGGGGCCGGGGAGATACGCAGTATTTT,CASRELGGRGDTQYF
NA,TRBJ2-3,many,TRBV5-5,TGTGCCAGCAGCTACGGCACAGATACGCAGTATTTT,CASSYGTDTQYF
TRBD2,TRBJ2-7,NA,TRBV4-1,TGCGCCAGCAGCCAGGCCCCGGGACTAGCGAAAGAGCAGTACTTC,CASSQAPGLAKEQYF
NA,TRBJ1-2,NA,TRBV6-6,TGTGCCAGCAGTTATGGGCGGGACTATGGCTACACCTTC,CASSYGRDYGYTF
TRBD2,TRBJ2-7,many,TRBV20-1,TGCAGTGCTAGCCGGGGACTAGCGGGAGTCTACGAGCAGTACTTC,CSASRGLAGVYEQYF
NA,TRBJ1-4,many,TRBV12-3/TRBV12-4,TGTGCCAGCAGTTTGTGGAGCGAAAAACTGTTTTTT,CASSLWSEKLFF
TRBD1,TRBJ1-2,few,TRBV6-4,TGTGTCAGCAACCCAGCCCCTGGGACAGGGGAAGGCTACACCTTC,CVSNPAPGTGEGYTF